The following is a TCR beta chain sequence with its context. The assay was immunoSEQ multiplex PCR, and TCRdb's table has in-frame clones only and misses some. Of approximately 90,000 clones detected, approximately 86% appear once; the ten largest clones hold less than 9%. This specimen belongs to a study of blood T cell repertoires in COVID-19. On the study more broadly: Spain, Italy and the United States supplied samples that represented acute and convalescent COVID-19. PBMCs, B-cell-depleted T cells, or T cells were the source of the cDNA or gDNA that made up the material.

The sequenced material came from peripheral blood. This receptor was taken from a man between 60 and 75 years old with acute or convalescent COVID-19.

The CDR3 DNA is TGTGCCAGTAGTATGGGCGGACCCGGGAGGTTGCAGTACTTC. As protein: CASSMGGPGRLQYF. This chain links TRBV19 with TRBJ2-7, with 7 bases that match TRBD2. V lost 3 bases and J lost 9; bases outside the gene matches: 11. This CDR3 contains 14 residues. Germline CDR1 LNHDA, CDR2 SQIVND (reference sequence).